Sequencing of this TCR beta chain was carried out in a study of control samples from healthy donors and cancer patients. The germline CDR1 and CDR2 sequences are KGHSH and LQKENI. V shed 4 bases and J 7 bases; nucleotides not matched to a gene: 6. The CDR3 has 14 amino acids. The table came from immunoSEQ multiplex PCR; TCRdb's copy has only in-frame clones and leaves some out. The repertoire has some 77,000 clones, about 88% of them found once; the top ten carry 7.5% to 8%. Only one count was recorded for this clone. The chain carries TRBV18 and TRBJ2-7, with TRBD1 matching over 11 bases. Sequencing was performed on blood. The sequence came from a woman aged 60-75 years in good health. CDR3: CASSRRDRGGEQYF. Here the CDR3 DNA reads TGTGCCAGCTCACGCCGGGACAGGGGGGGAGAGCAGTACTTC.